Listed below are T cell receptor beta chains from one sample, sequenced in a study of blood T cells in healthy people across ages. TCRdb passed the 5' RACE reads through MiXCR, listing each CDR3 protein once. The repertoire holds roughly 930,000 distinct CDR3 sequences, with about 48% as singletons. The sequencing sample was made of blood. The receptors stem from a man aged 25-45 years in good health. Each CDR3 is given with its conserved first and last residue. Fields, in order: D gene, J gene, CDR3 length, clone size, V gene, CDR3 DNA, CDR3 protein. A D gene is named only where the DNA matches it firmly. Size is omitted from some rows. Given values are once, few, many or a class for expanded clones.

>.|TRBJ1-5|13|.|TRBV4-2
TGTGCCAGCGGCCAAGAAGGAGGTCAGCCCCAGCATTTT
CASGQEGGQPQHF
>TRBD2|TRBJ2-5|16|few|TRBV28
TGTGCCAGCGCGGCTAGCGGGATAGGAGGACCGGAGACCCAGTACTTC
CASAASGIGGPETQYF
>TRBD1|TRBJ2-5|16|.|TRBV29-1
TGCAGCGTTCTAAACTCCGGGACAGGGGGCCGGGAGACCCAGTACTTC
CSVLNSGTGGRETQYF
>.|TRBJ1-2|15|.|TRBV3-1
TGTGCCAGCAGCCAAGGCGGTGGCAATAACTATGGCTACACCTTC
CASSQGGGNNYGYTF
>.|TRBJ1-6|17|.|TRBV5-1
TGCGCCAGCAGCAGGACAGTAGGGTCGAATGGGATTTCACCCCTCCACTTT
CASSRTVGSNGISPLHF
>.|TRBJ2-7|14|.|TRBV2
TGTGCCAGCAGAAACACTGTATACTCCTACGAGCAGTACTTC
CASRNTVYSYEQYF
>TRBD2|TRBJ2-1|15|.|TRBV15
TGTGCCACCAGCAAGGGTAGCGGGGGGGCGAGTGGGCAGTTCTTC
CATSKGSGGASGQFF
>TRBD1|TRBJ2-4|12|few|TRBV11-3
TGTGCCAGCAGCCGGGACAGTGGCATTCAGTACTTC
CASSRDSGIQYF
>.|TRBJ2-1|14|.|TRBV9
TGTGCCAGCAGAGAGGGGGGCCAAAAGAATGAGCAGTTCTTC
CASREGGQKNEQFF
>.|TRBJ2-1|14|.|TRBV10-3
TGTGCCATCAGTGAACCGGACATCTACAATGAGCAGTTCTTC
CAISEPDIYNEQFF
>TRBD1|TRBJ2-1|14|.|TRBV10-3
TGTGCCATCAGTGAGGACAGGGGGCCCAATGAGCAGTTCTTC
CAISEDRGPNEQFF
>.|TRBJ2-5|13|few|TRBV3-1
TGTGCCAGCAGCCAGGACAGTCAAGAGACCCAGTACTTC
CASSQDSQETQYF
>TRBD2|TRBJ2-1|15|many|TRBV6-4
TGTGCCAGCAGTGAGTCTAGCGGGGGGAACAATGAGCAGTTCTTC
CASSESSGGNNEQFF
>TRBD2|TRBJ2-1|16|many|TRBV4-2
TGTGCCAGCAGACATACTAGCGGCCCGTCGTACAATGAGCAGTTCTTC
CASRHTSGPSYNEQFF
>TRBD1|TRBJ2-1|15|.|TRBV25-1
TGTGCCAGCAGTGCGGGACAGGGGCTTTACAATGAGCAGTTCTTC
CASSAGQGLYNEQFF
>.|TRBJ2-3|15|many|TRBV7-2
TGTGCCAGCAGCCCCCTGTCAGCTCCGACAGATACGCAGTATTTT
CASSPLSAPTDTQYF
>.|TRBJ1-1|14|.|TRBV5-1
TGCGCCAGCAGCTTGGCAGGGGAACTTCCTGAAGCTTTCTTT
CASSLAGELPEAFF
>.|TRBJ2-6|16|.|TRBV28
TGTGCCAGCATCGGAGGACAGATCTCTGGGGCCAACGTCCTGACTTTC
CASIGGQISGANVLTF
>.|TRBJ1-2|14|.|TRBV20-1
TGCAGTGCTAGAGAAGACCGCCCCATTTATGGCTACACCTTC
CSAREDRPIYGYTF
>TRBD1|TRBJ2-7|15|few|TRBV4-2
TGTGCCAGCAGCCTGGACCCAGGACAGGGCTACGAGCAGTACTTC
CASSLDPGQGYEQYF
>.|TRBJ2-3|14|few|TRBV5-1
TGCGCCAGCAAGGTGGGGGCCCGCACAGATACGCAGTATTTT
CASKVGARTDTQYF
>TRBD2|TRBJ2-4|15|once|TRBV28
TGTGCCAGCAGTTTGATGGGGGGGGCCAAAAACATTCAGTACTTC
CASSLMGGAKNIQYF
>.|TRBJ2-3|14|many|TRBV5-1
TGCGCCAGCAGCTTGGATTCAGGGAGAGATACGCAGTATTTT
CASSLDSGRDTQYF
>TRBD1|TRBJ2-4|16|few|TRBV7-2
TGTGCCAGCAGCTGGGGACAGGAGAAGGCCAAAAACATTCAGTACTTC
CASSWGQEKAKNIQYF
>.|TRBJ2-5|16|.|TRBV2
TGTGCCAGCAGTGAAACGGGCAGTTCTCCAAGAGAGACCCAGTACTTC
CASSETGSSPRETQYF
>.|TRBJ1-2|16|.|TRBV4-3
TGCGCCAGCAGCCAAGATAGTCTAGGGGATAACTATGGCTACACCTTC
CASSQDSLGDNYGYTF
>.|TRBJ2-1|13|.|TRBV20-1
TGCAGTGCTAGTCGGGGTTGGAGGGATGAGCAGTTCTTC
CSASRGWRDEQFF